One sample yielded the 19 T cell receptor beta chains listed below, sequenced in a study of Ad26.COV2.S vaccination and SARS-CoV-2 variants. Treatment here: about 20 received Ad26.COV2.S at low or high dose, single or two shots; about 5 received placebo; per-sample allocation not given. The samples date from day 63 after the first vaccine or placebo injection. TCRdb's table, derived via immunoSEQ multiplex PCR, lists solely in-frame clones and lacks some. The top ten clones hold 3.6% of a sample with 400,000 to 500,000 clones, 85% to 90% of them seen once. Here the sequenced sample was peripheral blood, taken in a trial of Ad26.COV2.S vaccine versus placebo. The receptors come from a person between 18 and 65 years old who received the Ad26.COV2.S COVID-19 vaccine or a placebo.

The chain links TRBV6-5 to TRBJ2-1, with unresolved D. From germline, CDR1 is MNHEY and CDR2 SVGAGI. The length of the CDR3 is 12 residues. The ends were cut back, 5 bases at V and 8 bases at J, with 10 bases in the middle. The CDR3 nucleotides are TGTGCCAGCAGTACTCCCGGATATGAGCAGTTCTTC. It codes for CASSTPGYEQFF.

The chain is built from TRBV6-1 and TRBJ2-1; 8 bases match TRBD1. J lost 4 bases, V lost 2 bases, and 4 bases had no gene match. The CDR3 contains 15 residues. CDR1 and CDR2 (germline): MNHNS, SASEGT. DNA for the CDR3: TGTGCCAGCAGTGAACAGGGGGCGGTGTACAATGAGCAGTTCTTC. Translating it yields CASSEQGAVYNEQFF.

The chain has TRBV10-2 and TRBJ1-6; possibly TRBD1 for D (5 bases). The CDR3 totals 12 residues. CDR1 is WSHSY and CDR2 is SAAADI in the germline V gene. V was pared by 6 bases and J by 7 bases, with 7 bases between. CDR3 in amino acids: CASRRTNSPLHF. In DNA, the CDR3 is TGCGCCAGCAGAAGGACAAATTCACCCCTCCACTTT.

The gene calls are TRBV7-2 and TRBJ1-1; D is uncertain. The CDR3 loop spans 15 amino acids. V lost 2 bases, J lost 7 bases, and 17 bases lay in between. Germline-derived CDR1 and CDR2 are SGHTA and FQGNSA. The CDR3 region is CASSLQSALGVEAFF. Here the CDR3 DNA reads TGTGCCAGCAGCTTACAGTCAGCGCTTGGGGTTGAAGCTTTCTTT.

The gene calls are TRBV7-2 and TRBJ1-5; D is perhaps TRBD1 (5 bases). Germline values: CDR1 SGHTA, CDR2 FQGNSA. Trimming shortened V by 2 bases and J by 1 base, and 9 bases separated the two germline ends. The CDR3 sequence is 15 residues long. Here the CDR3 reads CASSLMGGSNQPQHF. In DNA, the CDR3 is TGTGCCAGCAGCTTAATGGGGGGGAGCAATCAGCCCCAGCATTTT.

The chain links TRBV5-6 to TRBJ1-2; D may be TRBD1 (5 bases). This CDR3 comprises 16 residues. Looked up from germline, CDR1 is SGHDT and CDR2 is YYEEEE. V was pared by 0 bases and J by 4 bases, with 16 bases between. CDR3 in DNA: TGTGCCAGCAGCTTGGGGTCCGGGGGAATGGGCTATGGCTACACCTTC. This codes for CASSLGSGGMGYGYTF.

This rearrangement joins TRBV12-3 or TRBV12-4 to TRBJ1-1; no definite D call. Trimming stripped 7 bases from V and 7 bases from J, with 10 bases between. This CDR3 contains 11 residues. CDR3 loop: CASTLGYEAFF. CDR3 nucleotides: TGTGCCAGCACCTTGGGGTATGAAGCTTTCTTT.

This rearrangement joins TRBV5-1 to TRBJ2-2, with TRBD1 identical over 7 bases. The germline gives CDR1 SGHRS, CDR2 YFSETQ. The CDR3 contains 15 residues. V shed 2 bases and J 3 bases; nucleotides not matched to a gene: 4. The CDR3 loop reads CASSLGGWDTGELFF. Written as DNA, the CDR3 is TGCGCCAGCAGCTTAGGGGGCTGGGACACCGGGGAGCTGTTTTTT.

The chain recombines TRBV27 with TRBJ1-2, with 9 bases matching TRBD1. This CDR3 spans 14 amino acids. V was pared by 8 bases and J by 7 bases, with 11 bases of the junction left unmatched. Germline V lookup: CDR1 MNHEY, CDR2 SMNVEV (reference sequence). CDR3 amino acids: CASRLGQGQVGYTF. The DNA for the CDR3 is TGTGCCAGCCGCCTGGGACAGGGCCAAGTTGGCTACACCTTC.

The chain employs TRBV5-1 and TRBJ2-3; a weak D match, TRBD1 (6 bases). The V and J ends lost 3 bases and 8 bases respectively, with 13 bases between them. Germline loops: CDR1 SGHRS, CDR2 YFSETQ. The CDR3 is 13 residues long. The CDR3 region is CASSYDRQGTQYF. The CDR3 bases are TGCGCCAGCAGCTACGACAGGCAAGGTACGCAGTATTTT.

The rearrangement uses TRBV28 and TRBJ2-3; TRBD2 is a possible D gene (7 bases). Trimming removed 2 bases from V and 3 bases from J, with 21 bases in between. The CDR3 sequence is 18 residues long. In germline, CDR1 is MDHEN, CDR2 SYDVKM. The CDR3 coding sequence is TGTGCCAGCAGTTTACCTCCAAAACAGGGAGGGAGGACAGATACGCAGTATTTT. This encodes CASSLPPKQGGRTDTQYF.

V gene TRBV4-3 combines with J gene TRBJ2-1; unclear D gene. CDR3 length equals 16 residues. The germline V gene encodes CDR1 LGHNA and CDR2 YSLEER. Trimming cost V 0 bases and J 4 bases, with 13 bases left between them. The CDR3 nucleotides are TGCGCCAGCAGCCAAGATGTTGGCGATACTTACAATGAGCAGTTCTTC. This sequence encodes CASSQDVGDTYNEQFF.

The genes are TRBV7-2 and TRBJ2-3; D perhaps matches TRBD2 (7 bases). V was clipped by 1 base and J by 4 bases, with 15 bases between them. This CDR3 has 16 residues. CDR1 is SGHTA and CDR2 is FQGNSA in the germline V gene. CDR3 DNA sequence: TGTGCCAGCAGCTTAGTTCCAGGCGGGGGCCCAGATACGCAGTATTTT. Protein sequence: CASSLVPGGGPDTQYF.

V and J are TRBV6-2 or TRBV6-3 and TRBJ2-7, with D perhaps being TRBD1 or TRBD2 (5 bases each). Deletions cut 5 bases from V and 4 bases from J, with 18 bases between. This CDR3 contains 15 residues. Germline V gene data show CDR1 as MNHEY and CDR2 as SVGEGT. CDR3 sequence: CASSTGTLGDYEQYF. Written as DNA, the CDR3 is TGTGCCAGCAGTACCGGGACCTTGGGCGATTACGAGCAGTACTTC.

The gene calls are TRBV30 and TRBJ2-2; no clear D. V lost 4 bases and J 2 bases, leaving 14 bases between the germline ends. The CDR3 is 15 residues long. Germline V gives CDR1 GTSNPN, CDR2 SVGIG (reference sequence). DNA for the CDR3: TGTGCCTGGACGACACTCTGGGAAAACACCGGGGAGCTGTTTTTT. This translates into CAWTTLWENTGELFF.

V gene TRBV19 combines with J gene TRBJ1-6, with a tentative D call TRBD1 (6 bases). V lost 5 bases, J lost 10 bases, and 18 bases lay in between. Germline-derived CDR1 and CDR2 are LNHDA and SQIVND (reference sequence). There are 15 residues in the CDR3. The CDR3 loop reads CASSVQGNWASPLHF. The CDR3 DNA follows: TGTGCCAGTAGTGTACAGGGTAACTGGGCCTCACCCCTCCACTTT.

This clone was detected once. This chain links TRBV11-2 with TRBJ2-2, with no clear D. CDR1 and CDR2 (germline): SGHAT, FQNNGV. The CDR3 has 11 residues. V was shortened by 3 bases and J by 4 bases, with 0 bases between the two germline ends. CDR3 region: CASSFTGELFF. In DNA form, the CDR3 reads TGTGCCAGCAGCTTCACCGGGGAGCTGTTTTTT.

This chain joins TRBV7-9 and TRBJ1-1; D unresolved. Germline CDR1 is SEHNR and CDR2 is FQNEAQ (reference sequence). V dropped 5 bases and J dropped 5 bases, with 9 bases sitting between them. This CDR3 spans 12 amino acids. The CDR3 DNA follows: TGTGCCAGCAGCCCAGGACCGACTGAAGCTTTCTTT. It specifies CASSPGPTEAFF.

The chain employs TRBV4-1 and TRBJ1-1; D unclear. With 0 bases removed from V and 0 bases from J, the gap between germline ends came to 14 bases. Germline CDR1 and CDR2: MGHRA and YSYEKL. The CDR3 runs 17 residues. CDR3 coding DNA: TGCGCCAGCAGCCAAGATATAGGCCCCCCCATGAACACTGAAGCTTTCTTT. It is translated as CASSQDIGPPMNTEAFF.